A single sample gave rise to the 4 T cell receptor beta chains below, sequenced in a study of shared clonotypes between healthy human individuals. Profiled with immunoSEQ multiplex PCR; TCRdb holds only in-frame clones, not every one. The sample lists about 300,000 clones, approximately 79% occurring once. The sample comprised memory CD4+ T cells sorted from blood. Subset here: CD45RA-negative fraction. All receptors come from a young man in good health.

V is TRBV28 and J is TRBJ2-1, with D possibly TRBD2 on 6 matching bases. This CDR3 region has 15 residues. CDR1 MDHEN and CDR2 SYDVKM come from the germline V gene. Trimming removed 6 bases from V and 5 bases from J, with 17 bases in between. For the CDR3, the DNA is TGTGCCAGCAGCTTTCCGTCGCGGGATCACAATGAGCAGTTCTTC. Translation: CASSFPSRDHNEQFF.

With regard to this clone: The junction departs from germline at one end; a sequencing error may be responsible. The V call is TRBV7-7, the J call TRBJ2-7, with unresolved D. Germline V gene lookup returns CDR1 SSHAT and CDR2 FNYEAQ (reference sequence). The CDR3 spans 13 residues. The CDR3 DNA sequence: TGTGCTAGCACCCCCTCCGCCTGCTACGAGCAGTACTTC. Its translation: CASTPSACYEQYF.

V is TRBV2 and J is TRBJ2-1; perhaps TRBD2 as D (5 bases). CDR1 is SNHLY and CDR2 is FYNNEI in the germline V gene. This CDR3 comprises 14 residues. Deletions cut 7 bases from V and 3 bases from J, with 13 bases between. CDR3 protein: CASNPEASYNEQFF. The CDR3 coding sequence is TGTGCCAGCAACCCGGAGGCCAGCTACAATGAGCAGTTCTTC.

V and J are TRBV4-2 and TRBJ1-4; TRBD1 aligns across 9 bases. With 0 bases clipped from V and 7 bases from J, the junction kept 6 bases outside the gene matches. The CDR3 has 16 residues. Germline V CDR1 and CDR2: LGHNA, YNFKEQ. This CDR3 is CASSQDFGTGSEKLFF. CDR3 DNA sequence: TGTGCCAGCAGCCAAGATTTCGGGACAGGGTCTGAAAAACTGTTTTTT.